Given below is one T cell receptor (beta chain) in context. Its specific antigen is unknown. The data stem from a study of cytomegalovirus exposure and HLA in healthy donors (dated by TCRdb to the late 2010s). For the study in its entirety: An earlier analysis of approximately 590 of the donors reported 276 Gb of sequence data and 120 million or so unique TCR beta sequences from roughly 180 million T cells. In a later analysis, previously published TCR beta repertoires from fewer than 750 donors were re-analyzed and high-resolution HLA genotyping was added so that TCR occurrence patterns could be studied. Across 300 to 400 genotyped donors of the cohort, an average of roughly 250,000 unique TCR beta nucleotide sequences per donor were sequenced, and 15% to 20% of those sequences were non-productive. Alongside the repertoire data, information on donor age, sex, ethnicity and CMV serostatus was compiled. The study used immunosequencing to profile the T cell repertoires of hundreds of subjects and linked those repertoires to cytomegalovirus serostatus. In addition to the first cohort of 500 to 850 subjects, a separate validation cohort of approximately 130 different subjects was used. Approximately 310 gigabases of sequencing data and 78 million or so unique TCR sequences were included in an early release covering over 600 HLA-typed donors. To predict cytomegalovirus infection status, the study combined high-throughput TCR immunosequencing, statistical association of individual TCRs with disease status, and machine learning. HLA typing included class I and class II loci at four-digit resolution. The number of typed donors differed by locus: 629-630 for A, B, C, DRB1 and DQB1; approximately 520 for DQA1; 600 to 610 for DPA1; and roughly 470 for DPB1. Every discovery cohort repertoire had been produced on one sequencing platform. Of the 300 to 400 genotyped donors, over 70% fell in the genetic ancestry cluster associated with self-reported Caucasian donors. In the later analysis, no new phenotypic data were used to find candidate immune exposures; instead, reliance was placed on TCR beta sequences and their occurrence across donors. Genome-wide SNP genotypes for about 65% of the 666 donors were used in a later genetic analysis, which treated that subset as a discovery cohort. In an earlier analysis of 587 of the donors, high-throughput TCR beta sequencing was used to judge whether each TCR beta V gene segment behaved as functional or pseudogenic. Because of strong linkage in the cohort, roughly five DR-DQ haplotypes were treated as single units for association and clustering. The study aimed to test whether cataloging public T cell receptors could reveal signatures of past pathogen exposure. The paper as a whole reports these results and caveats: Because counts were too low, 15 or so rarely observed V segments, including chromosome 9 orphons, were excluded from the earlier analysis of some 540 of the donors. Linkage disequilibrium might explain the correlated functional status among segregating V segments, but an unknown experimental factor could not be ruled out. For the cohort, immune exposure information was limited to CMV serostatus. V-gene and J-gene trimming of TCR beta chains was associated with a missense DCLRE1C variant in a later genetic analysis, and the association was replicated in an independent cohort. According to a later genetic analysis, donors in an Asian-associated ancestry cluster had fewer N-insertions in productive TCRs than the roughly 700-donor mean. Three of the identified cytomegalovirus-associated TCR beta chains were confirmed in vitro to be specific for cytomegalovirus antigens. An earlier analysis of approximately 540 of the donors showed that most TCR beta V segments appeared in productive rearrangements either about 87% or about 30% of the time, which broadly matched IMGT annotations. A cluster of highly shared sequence variants was judged likely to be a technical artifact of the sequencing pipeline. At a false discovery rate of 0.05, a later analysis linked 16,000 or so TCR beta sequences to specific HLA alleles. A later analysis reported that several top co-occurrence clusters appeared linked to parvovirus B19, influenza, CMV and Epstein-Barr virus. The classifier was reported to diagnose cytomegalovirus status with high specificity and sensitivity in both the original and validation cohorts. According to a later analysis, TCR association rates differed among HLA loci, with DRB1 alleles showing the most associated TCRs and HLA-C alleles showing the fewest. It was suggested by the authors that the approach could potentially be generalized to other disease states and immunological phenotypes. The study listed 164 TCR beta chains as associated with cytomegalovirus. In a later analysis, HLA-associated TCR beta chains were found to be more clonally expanded and to have lower generation probabilities than equally common non-associated chains. When HLA alleles, especially DR and DQ, strongly co-occurred, attributing TCR associations to individual alleles was difficult. Only TCR beta chains were sequenced in this cohort, and the absence of alpha or paired-chain data limited detectable features. The 87-base-pair reads could not distinguish some IMGT-functional V segments, including TRBV6-2 and TRBV6-3, so those segments were excluded. Because some donors lacked HLA typing at each locus, the association tests relied only on the typed subset. A further reported finding was that TCR beta sequences accurately predicted the HLA-A and HLA-B alleles for most subjects in the first cohort. Across donors, most TCR sequences were observed very rarely, whereas some public TCRs were present in many individuals. In a later analysis, most CMV-associated TCR beta chains were found to appear HLA-restricted, with HLA associations seemingly driven largely by CMV exposure. Roughly uniform sequencing depth across donors was assumed in presence/absence analyses, although this assumption may not hold.

The junction shows trimming of 8 bases on V and 4 bases on J, and the gene matches do not reach 4 bases of it. The germline V gene (reference sequence) provides CDR1 MNHNY and CDR2 SVGAGI. Inclusive of the bounding cysteine and phenylalanine, the CDR3 is 13 residues long. Only the CDR3 region is kept as DNA, spanning 39 bases read in frame from base 1. The cohort comprised several hundred healthy bone marrow donors. All cohort members were sampled while nominally healthy, although unrecorded immune exposures were likely present. The donor tested CMV seronegative and was one of the 352 seronegative cohort members. Each donor provided a peripheral blood sample, and peripheral blood mononuclear cells were used for TCR beta sequencing. Genomic DNA was extracted from the blood cell samples with the Qiagen DNeasy Blood Extraction Kit. The library was generated by the immunoSEQ multiplex PCR assay. For the multiplex PCR, a mixture combining 60 forward primers for TCR Vbeta segments and 13 reverse primers for TCR Jbeta segments was used. A multiplex PCR assay on genomic DNA amplified the CDR3 region of rearranged TCR beta genes. Amplified TCR beta libraries were sequenced as 87-base-pair reads on the Illumina HiSeq System. For the original study's pipeline: A later analysis counted about 82 million unique TCR beta chains across the 700 or so repertoires, and 10 million to 12 million of these chains were shared by at least two donors. To remove PCR and sequencing errors, raw reads were error-corrected and collapsed into unique sequences using a nearest-neighbor algorithm that merged closely related sequences. To assign V, D and J gene segments, CDR3 sequences were aligned to IMGT reference sequences. For a sequence to be retained, a match of at least six nucleotides to both a V gene segment and a J gene segment was required. A rearrangement counted as productive if the CDR3 had no stop codons and remained in frame with V and J, and every other rearrangement counted as non-productive. CDR3 was defined according to IMGT convention as the region running from the second conserved V-encoded cysteine to the conserved J-encoded phenylalanine. Sequences without an unambiguous match to a single V gene segment were excluded from the earlier analysis of about 600 of the donors. An earlier analysis of 500 to 600 of the donors classified V segments as functional when productive rearrangements were above 56.7% and as segregating when the standard deviation between donors was above 5%. To diagnose cytomegalovirus status from the catalog of TCR beta chain sequences, a statistical classification framework was built. In a later analysis, V and J genes were assigned by comparing TCR nucleotide sequences against IMGT/GENE-DB human TR gene sequences. Using the TCRdist pipeline, a later analysis assigned CDR3 sequences along with most-parsimonious VDJ recombination scenarios. In a later analysis, each TCR beta chain was defined by its CDR3 amino acid sequence together with its V-gene family, and reads without a unique V-gene family were excluded. A later analysis removed several hundred highly shared, low-generation-probability nucleotide sequences to deal with suspected cross-contamination and a sequencing artifact. For each public chain, a later analysis derived a clonal expansion index from normalized ranks of inferred template counts within each repertoire. In a later analysis, generation probabilities were computed with a VDJ recombination model fitted to out-of-frame rearrangements, and the resulting probabilities were checked against IGoR. A later analysis scored TCR-TCR, TCR-HLA and TCR-CMV co-occurrence with hypergeometric tests, applying a repertoire-size bias correction to TCR pairs. To estimate false discovery rates, a later analysis permuted the HLA or CMV assignments 20 times. In a later analysis, co-occurring TCRs were grouped with DBSCAN, and TCRdist sequence similarity was added when clustering was performed within HLA-allele-positive subsets. Repertoires with fewer than 30,000 or more than 120,000 public chains were left out of co-occurrence clustering, as were five repertoires with anomalous nucleotide sharing. What TCRdb holds here is the immuneACCESS table cut down to in-frame rearrangements. Part of the clones is not present; checked against another copy, under half of the missing clones reflect an unresolved V gene, and the others are unexplained. V and J calls and clone size come straight from that table; D and trimming were deduced from the DNA. The sample's records list approximately 120,000 clones. The ten largest clones capture 2% to 2.5% of the sample.

What was sequenced was PBMCs. This TCR came from a man in his forties in good health and CMV-seronegative. The chain is encoded by TRBV6-6 joined to TRBJ2-3, and 9 junctional nucleotides match TRBD1. The nucleotides are TGTGCCAGCCGACAGGGGGGGGCAGATACGCAGTATTTT. Translation gives CASRQGGADTQYF.